This T cell receptor beta chain was profiled in a study of patients and donors after allogeneic stem cell transplantation. V was trimmed by 5 bases and J by 1 base, leaving 8 bases between them. Germline CDR1 and CDR2: MGHDK and SYGVNS. CDR3 length: 13 amino acids. Via MiXCR, TCRdb re-called the RT-PCR reads, giving one row per CDR3 protein. The sample holds about 150,000 distinct CDR3 sequences, about a third seen once. There are a few counts of this clonotype. The receptor was isolated from a human donor who was either an allogeneic HSCT recipient or a stem cell or donor lymphocyte infusion donor (not recorded which). It is not recorded whose cells these are; they may come from a transplant donor. The sequenced material came from blood, either unsorted or a sorted T cell fraction (not recorded which). The chain uses TRBV25-1 and TRBJ1-1; D remains ambiguous. The CDR3 loop reads CASSSPWNTEAFF. The DNA of the CDR3 is TGTGCCAGCAGTTCTCCCTGGAACACTGAAGCTTTCTTT.